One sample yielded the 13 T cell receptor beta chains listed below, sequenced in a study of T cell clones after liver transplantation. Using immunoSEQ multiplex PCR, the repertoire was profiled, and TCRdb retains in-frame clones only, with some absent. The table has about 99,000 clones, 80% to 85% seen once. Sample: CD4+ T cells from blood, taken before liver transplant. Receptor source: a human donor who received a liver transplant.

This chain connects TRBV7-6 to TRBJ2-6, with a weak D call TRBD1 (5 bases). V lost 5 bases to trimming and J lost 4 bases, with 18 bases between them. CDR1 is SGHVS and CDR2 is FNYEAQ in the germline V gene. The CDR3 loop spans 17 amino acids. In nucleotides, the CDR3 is TGTGCCAGCAGCCCCATCGGCAGGGTGGGGGGGGCCAACGTCCTGACTTTC. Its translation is CASSPIGRVGGANVLTF.

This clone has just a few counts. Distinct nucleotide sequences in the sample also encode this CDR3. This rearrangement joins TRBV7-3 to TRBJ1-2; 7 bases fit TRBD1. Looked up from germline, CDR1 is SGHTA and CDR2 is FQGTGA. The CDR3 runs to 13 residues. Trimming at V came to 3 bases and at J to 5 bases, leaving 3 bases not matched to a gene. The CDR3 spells CASSLPGGYGYTF. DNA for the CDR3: TGTGCCAGCAGCTTGCCAGGGGGATATGGCTACACCTTC.

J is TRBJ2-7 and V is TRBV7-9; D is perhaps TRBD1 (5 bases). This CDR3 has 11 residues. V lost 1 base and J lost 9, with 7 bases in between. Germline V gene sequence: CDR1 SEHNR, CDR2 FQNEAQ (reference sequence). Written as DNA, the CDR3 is TGTGCCAGCAGCTTAGATCAGGGGCAGTACTTC. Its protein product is CASSLDQGQYF.

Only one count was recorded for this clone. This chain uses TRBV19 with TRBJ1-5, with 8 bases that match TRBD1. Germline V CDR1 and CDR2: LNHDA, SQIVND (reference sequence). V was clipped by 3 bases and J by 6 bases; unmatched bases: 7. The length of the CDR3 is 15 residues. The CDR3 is CASSIPRQGSQPQHF. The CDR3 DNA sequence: TGTGCCAGTAGTATCCCAAGACAGGGGAGTCAGCCCCAGCATTTT.

The CDR3 spells CASSLMAGSLRGTEAFF. The CDR3 DNA reads TGTGCCAGCAGCTTAATGGCGGGCTCCCTGCGTGGCACTGAAGCTTTCTTT. The rearrangement links TRBV7-2 to TRBJ1-1; unclear D gene. V gave up 2 bases and J gave up 4 bases, with 20 bases separating them. The CDR3 sequence is 17 residues long. CDR1 is SGHTA and CDR2 is FQGNSA in the germline V gene.

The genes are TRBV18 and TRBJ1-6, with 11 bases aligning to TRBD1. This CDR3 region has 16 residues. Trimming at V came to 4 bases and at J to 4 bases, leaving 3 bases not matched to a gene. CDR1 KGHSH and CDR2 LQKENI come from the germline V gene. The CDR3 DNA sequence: TGTGCCAGCTCACACGGACAGGGGGCGTATAATTCACCCCTCCACTTT. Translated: CASSHGQGAYNSPLHF. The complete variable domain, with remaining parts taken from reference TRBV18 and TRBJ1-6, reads NAGVMQNPRHLVRRRGQEARLRCSPMKGHSHVYWYRQLPEEGLKFMVYLQKENIIDESGMPKERFSAEFPKEGPSILRIQQVVRGDSAAYFCASSHGQGAYNSPLHFGNGTRLTVT.

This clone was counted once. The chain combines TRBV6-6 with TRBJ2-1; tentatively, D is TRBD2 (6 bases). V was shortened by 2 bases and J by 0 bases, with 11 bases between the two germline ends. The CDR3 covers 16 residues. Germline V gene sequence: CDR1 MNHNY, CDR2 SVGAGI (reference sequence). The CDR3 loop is CASSYHRGSSYNEQFF. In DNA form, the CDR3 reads TGTGCCAGCAGTTACCACCGGGGGAGCTCCTACAATGAGCAGTTCTTC.

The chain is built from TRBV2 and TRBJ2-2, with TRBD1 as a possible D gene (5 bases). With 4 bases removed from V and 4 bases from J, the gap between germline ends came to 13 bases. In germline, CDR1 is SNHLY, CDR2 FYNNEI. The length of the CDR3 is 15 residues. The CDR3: CASSAWGASTGELFF. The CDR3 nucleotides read TGTGCCAGCAGTGCCTGGGGCGCGAGCACCGGGGAGCTGTTTTTT.

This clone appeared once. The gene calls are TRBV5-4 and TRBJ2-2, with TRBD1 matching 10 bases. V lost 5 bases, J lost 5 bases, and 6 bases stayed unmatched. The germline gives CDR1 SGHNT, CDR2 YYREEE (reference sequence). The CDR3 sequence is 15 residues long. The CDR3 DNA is TGTGCCAGCAGTCCGGGACAGGGGAGAACCGGGGAGCTGTTTTTT. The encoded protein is CASSPGQGRTGELFF.

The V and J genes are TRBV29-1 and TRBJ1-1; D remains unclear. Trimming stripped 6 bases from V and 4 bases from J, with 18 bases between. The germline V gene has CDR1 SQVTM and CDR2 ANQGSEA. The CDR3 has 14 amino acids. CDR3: CSVNTASWVTEAFF. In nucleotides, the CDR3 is TGCAGCGTAAACACTGCCTCGTGGGTCACTGAAGCTTTCTTT.

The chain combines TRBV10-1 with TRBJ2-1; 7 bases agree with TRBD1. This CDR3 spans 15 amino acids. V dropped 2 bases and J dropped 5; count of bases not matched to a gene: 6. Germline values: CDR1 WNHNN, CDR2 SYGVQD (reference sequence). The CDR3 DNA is TGCGCCAGCAGTGAGATTCCGGGACAGCACAATGAGCAGTTCTTC. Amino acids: CASSEIPGQHNEQFF.

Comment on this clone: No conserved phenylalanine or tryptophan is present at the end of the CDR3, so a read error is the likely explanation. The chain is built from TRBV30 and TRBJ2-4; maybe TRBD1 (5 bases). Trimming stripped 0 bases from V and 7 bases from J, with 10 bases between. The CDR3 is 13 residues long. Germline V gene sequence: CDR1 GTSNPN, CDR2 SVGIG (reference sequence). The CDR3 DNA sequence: TGTGCCTGGAGTGTAAGGGGTGCTAACATTCAGTACCTC. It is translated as CAWSVRGANIQYL.

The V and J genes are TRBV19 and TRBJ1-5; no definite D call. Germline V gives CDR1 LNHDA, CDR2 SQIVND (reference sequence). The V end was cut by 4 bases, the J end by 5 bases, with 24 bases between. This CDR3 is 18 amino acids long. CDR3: CASSTGISSPHQDQPQHF. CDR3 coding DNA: TGTGCCAGTAGTACTGGGATCTCGTCCCCCCATCAAGATCAGCCCCAGCATTTT.